A selection of T cell receptor beta chains follows, all from one sample in a study of blood T cell repertoires in COVID-19. Method: immunoSEQ multiplex PCR; TCRdb's copy keeps in-frame clones and lacks some. The sample carries about 280,000 clones, nearly 90% recorded once. Sequenced material: PBMCs or T cells enriched from blood (not recorded which). The receptors originated from a young woman with acute COVID-19. The CDR3 runs from the conserved cysteine through the conserved F or W. The D gene is left open where the match is weak. Clone size is shown for a subset of rows, as once, few, many or a class of expanded clone.

DNA	CDR3	V	size	D	J
TGTGCCAGCACCACCCCCACAGGGGGCGCTGGGGCCAACGTCCTGACTTTC	CASTTPTGGAGANVLTF	TRBV28	-	TRBD1	TRBJ2-6
TGTGCCAGCAGTTTAAGACAGGGGGGTTTGCCCACTGAAGCTTTCTTT	CASSLRQGGLPTEAFF	TRBV28	-	TRBD1	TRBJ1-1
TGCGCCAGCAGCTACTCGGCGGGAGGGTTCGAGCAGTACTTC	CASSYSAGGFEQYF	TRBV4-3	-	TRBD2	TRBJ2-7
TGTGCCAGCAGTAGCCGGGACAAAGGTTTATACGAGCAGTACTTC	CASSSRDKGLYEQYF	TRBV6-5	-	-	TRBJ2-7
TGTGCCAGCAGCCCTCCATCAGGGGGCAATGAGCAGTTCTTC	CASSPPSGGNEQFF	TRBV7-8	-	TRBD1	TRBJ2-1
TGTGCCAGCAGCTTAGGCCCTGACAGGTCAAGCCAAGAGACCCAGTACTTC	CASSLGPDRSSQETQYF	TRBV11-2	-	-	TRBJ2-5
TGTGCCAGCAGTCCGTTCCAGGGGCCCGGCTATGGCTACACCTTC	CASSPFQGPGYGYTF	TRBV27	-	-	TRBJ1-2
TGCGCCAGCAGCCAAGAGGCGGCCGCCTTTAATTCACCCCTCCACTTT	CASSQEAAAFNSPLHF	TRBV4-1	-	-	TRBJ1-6
TGTGCCAGCAGAGAGGGGGCAGGCGGTCGGGAGCAGTTCTTC	CASREGAGGREQFF	TRBV2	-	TRBD1	TRBJ2-1
TGTGCCTGGAGTAGACAGGGGAATTCACCCCTCCACTTT	CAWSRQGNSPLHF	TRBV30	-	TRBD1	TRBJ1-6
TGTGCCAGCAGCACGCCAGGGGATCCAGGAAACACCATATATTTT	CASSTPGDPGNTIYF	TRBV28	-	-	TRBJ1-3
TGCGCCAGCAGGGCGGGAGAGGTCACCGGGGAGCTGTTTTTT	CASRAGEVTGELFF	TRBV5-1	-	TRBD2	TRBJ2-2
TGTGCCAGCAACTCAGTGGGAGCGGATACGCAGTATTTT	CASNSVGADTQYF	TRBV12-3/TRBV12-4	-	-	TRBJ2-3
TGCGCCAGCAGCTTGGCGGACAATTCAGACTCCTACAATGAGCAGTTCTTC	CASSLADNSDSYNEQFF	TRBV5-1	-	-	TRBJ2-1
TGTGCCAGCTCATCCGGGACTAATGAAAAACTGTTTTTT	CASSSGTNEKLFF	TRBV18	-	-	TRBJ1-4
TGTGCCAGCAGCCAACAAACTAATAATTCACCCCTCCACTTT	CASSQQTNNSPLHF	TRBV7-6	-	-	TRBJ1-6
TGTGCCAGCAGCGCGTCCGGGAATTACGAGCAGTACTTC	CASSASGNYEQYF	TRBV7-9	once	-	TRBJ2-7
TGTGCCAGCAGTCTCCAAGGGGTGCCGAACACCGGGGAGCTGTTTTTT	CASSLQGVPNTGELFF	TRBV5-5	once	-	TRBJ2-2
TGTGCCAGCAGCCTTGCCGGGACTAGCGGGCGGGATACGCAGTATTTT	CASSLAGTSGRDTQYF	TRBV6-2/TRBV6-3	-	TRBD2	TRBJ2-3
TGTGCCAGTTCTCGTAGGAGGGAGGGAAGTGGCACTGAAGCTTTCTTT	CASSRRREGSGTEAFF	TRBV19	-	-	TRBJ1-1
TGTGCCAGCAGCTACTTTCACAGCACAGATACGCAGTATTTT	CASSYFHSTDTQYF	TRBV7-2	-	-	TRBJ2-3
TGTGCCAGCTCCCAGGGCAGGGTCTCCTATGGCTACACCTTC	CASSQGRVSYGYTF	TRBV7-2	-	-	TRBJ1-2
TGTGCCAGTAGTGAACTGACAGGAAACTATGGCTACACCTTC	CASSELTGNYGYTF	TRBV19	-	-	TRBJ1-2
TGTGCCAGCAGCTTGGGAGGGGGGGCCCCTATGGGCTACACCTTC	CASSLGGGAPMGYTF	TRBV7-9	-	-	TRBJ1-2
TGTGCCTGGGGACTAGCGGGAGACCCCTACGAGCAGTACTTC	CAWGLAGDPYEQYF	TRBV30	-	TRBD2	TRBJ2-7
TGTGCCAGCAGTTACTCGACATCAAGACCTGAAGCTTTCTTT	CASSYSTSRPEAFF	TRBV6-5	-	-	TRBJ1-1
TGTGCCAGCAGTCCCGTGACACCCATCACAGATACGCAGTATTTT	CASSPVTPITDTQYF	TRBV6-5	-	-	TRBJ2-3
TGTGCCAGCTCACGGCCACAGGGAATAGGCACTGAAGCTTTCTTT	CASSRPQGIGTEAFF	TRBV18	-	-	TRBJ1-1
TGTGCCAGCACCCTAAGCGGGACTTGGGCCACAGATACGCAGTATTTT	CASTLSGTWATDTQYF	TRBV11-2	once	TRBD2	TRBJ2-3
TGTGCCAGCAGACTGGGACAGGGTTTCACTGAAGCTTTCTTT	CASRLGQGFTEAFF	TRBV2	-	TRBD1	TRBJ1-1
TGCGCCAGCAGCTTGGACAGGGGCCCTTCTCGCGAGCAGTACTTC	CASSLDRGPSREQYF	TRBV5-1	-	TRBD1	TRBJ2-7
TGTGCCAGCAGCCAAGACGGGCGGGAGTTAGGGGGCAATGAGCAGTTCTTC	CASSQDGRELGGNEQFF	TRBV3-1/TRBV3-2	once	-	TRBJ2-1
TGCGCCAGCAGCCAGGGGACAGGGACAACTAATGAAAAACTGTTTTTT	CASSQGTGTTNEKLFF	TRBV4-3	once	TRBD1	TRBJ1-4
TGTGCCACCAGCAGAGAGGCGGCACCCACCTACGAGCAGTACTTC	CATSREAAPTYEQYF	TRBV15	-	-	TRBJ2-7
TGTGCCAGCAGATACGGGCTCGGGGGACGGGATAGCAATCAGCCCCAGCATTTT	CASRYGLGGRDSNQPQHF	TRBV2	-	-	TRBJ1-5
TGTGCCAGCACCTTGACAGGACCAGATGACACAGATACGCAGTATTTT	CASTLTGPDDTDTQYF	TRBV7-9	-	-	TRBJ2-3
TGTGCCAGCAGCTTAAGGGGTCTAGCGGGGAACCAAGAGACCCAGTACTTC	CASSLRGLAGNQETQYF	TRBV7-2	-	TRBD2	TRBJ2-5
TGTGCCAGCAGTCGTACCGGGACTGGTTCCTACGAGCAGTACTTC	CASSRTGTGSYEQYF	TRBV28	-	-	TRBJ2-7
TGTGCCAGCAGTTACGAGGAGTACAATGAGCAGTTCTTC	CASSYEEYNEQFF	TRBV6-5	-	-	TRBJ2-1
TGTGCCAGCAGTCTTAGTCAGCAGTCCAGGGGGTCAAACACTGAAGCTTTCTTT	CASSLSQQSRGSNTEAFF	TRBV2	-	TRBD1	TRBJ1-1
TGTGCCAGTACCGCGACAGGGGGAAAAAACATTCAGTACTTC	CASTATGGKNIQYF	TRBV19	-	TRBD1	TRBJ2-4
TGTGCCAGCAGTGAAATAGGGGGGGCGGGCACAGATACGCAGTATTTT	CASSEIGGAGTDTQYF	TRBV2	-	-	TRBJ2-3
TGTGCCACCAGTGATCGACCCCTTCGGACTACCTACGAGCAGTACTTC	CATSDRPLRTTYEQYF	TRBV24-1	-	-	TRBJ2-7
TGTGCCAGCTCACCACAGGGACAGGGTGCGACCTACAATGAGCAGTTCTTC	CASSPQGQGATYNEQFF	TRBV18	-	TRBD1	TRBJ2-1
TGTGCCAGCAGCTTCCCTGGCCAGGGGCGCGGTGGCTACACCTTC	CASSFPGQGRGGYTF	TRBV7-9	-	-	TRBJ1-2
TGTGCCTGGAGTGTAAGGGGTCAGGGTGGCGGCTATGGCTACACCTTC	CAWSVRGQGGGYGYTF	TRBV30	-	-	TRBJ1-2
TGCGCCAGCAATCTGGGACAGGGGGCTTCGGATGAGCAGTTCTTC	CASNLGQGASDEQFF	TRBV5-1	once	TRBD1	TRBJ2-1
TGTGCAAGTCGCTTGAGGACTAGCGGGAGGACAGATACGCAGTATTTT	CASRLRTSGRTDTQYF	TRBV12-2	-	-	TRBJ2-3
TGTGCCAGCTCACCACTAAGCGGGATAGGCACAGATACGCAGTATTTT	CASSPLSGIGTDTQYF	TRBV18	-	TRBD2	TRBJ2-3
TGTGCCAGCAGGAGGGGGAGGGTCACTGAAGCTTTCTTT	CASRRGRVTEAFF	TRBV27	-	-	TRBJ1-1
TGTGCCAGCAGCAAGACAGGGGAAGGGTCCTACGAGCAGTACTTC	CASSKTGEGSYEQYF	TRBV5-8	few	TRBD1	TRBJ2-7
TGTGCCAGCAGCGTAGCCGGACAAGATAATTCACCCCTCCACTTT	CASSVAGQDNSPLHF	TRBV9	-	-	TRBJ1-6
TGTGCCAGCAGCTTAGATTGGGGGACACTCTACGAGCAGTACTTC	CASSLDWGTLYEQYF	TRBV11-3	-	-	TRBJ2-7
TGTGCCAGCAGTTATGTAGGGGGCGGGACTGAAGCTTTCTTT	CASSYVGGGTEAFF	TRBV6-2/TRBV6-3	-	TRBD1	TRBJ1-1